The present entry profiles one TCR beta chain with its context. Its antigen target is currently unknown. A much larger clone sits a single nucleotide away, making a read error possible. Library construction relied on 5' RACE. These reads were obtained on an Illumina HiSeq 2500. A second roughly 7 to 11 cycle PCR used a sample-barcoded 5' primer and a J-beta primer mix. A template-switch 5' adaptor carrying 12 random nucleotides introduced a unique molecular identifier onto each TCR beta cDNA molecule. Each sample yielded at least 2.5 million CDR3-containing paired-end reads. First-strand cDNA was synthesized from all RNA with the Mint cDNA synthesis kit, primed by a TRBC-specific oligonucleotide. Following uracil-DNA glycosylase treatment, a first 18-cycle PCR with universal primers M1SS and BC2_uni_R was performed on all cDNA. Under the source paper's analysis protocol: Normalization of each sample was performed by random selection of 1 million high-quality reads, each carrying a distinct molecular identifier. Reads with shared molecular identifiers were discarded instead of being binned into consensus sequences. MiTCR, with a Q25 quality threshold and the strictest error-elimination algorithm, was used for CDR3 identification, clonotype clustering and error correction. A nonparametric unseen species model with Euler transformation was used to estimate lower-bound total TCR beta diversity. TCRdb applied fastp at Q25 and MiXCR to the public reads, then kept only in-frame beta chains. CDR3 protein sequences are deduplicated, and each keeps its most common genes and DNA. TCRdb, not the authors, supplied the V and J calls. The sample yields about 620,000 distinct CDR3 sequences; around 52% were counted once. The ten largest clonotypes hold roughly 14% of the sample.

The data originate from a study of blood T cells in healthy people across ages (dated by TCRdb to between 2014 and 2016). Regarding the study in general: In model experiments, template switching captured about one uniquely barcoded TCR beta cDNA molecule for every two T cells. To avoid experimental bias, donors of different ages were distributed randomly across sequencing lanes. Age-related changes in TCR beta repertoire diversity were measured in the study by deep sequencing normalized with unique cDNA molecular identifiers. The donors were divided into four age groups: young (average around 16 years), middle-aged (approximately 39), aged (under 70) and long-lived (around 87). The study analyzed two additional independent replicas of 1 million unique cDNA reads from the same blood draw for two donors, one aged 18 to 30 and one aged 80 or older.

Systemically healthy Caucasian individuals from Russia, 35 to 50 in total and aged about 6 to 100 years, were included as donors. Each donor gave ten milliliters of peripheral blood, drawn into EDTA-treated Vacutainer tubes. PBMCs were isolated by Ficoll-Paque density-gradient centrifugation, with at least 6 million obtained per sample. Total RNA was extracted from PBMCs with Trizol reagent, with at least 5 micrograms obtained per sample. The percentages of naive CD45RAhigh/CD27high T cells were determined by flow cytometry on a PBMC aliquot from every donor. Its CDR3 holds 13 amino acids, cysteine through phenylalanine. The only DNA kept is the CDR3, 39 bases in frame from the first base. Relative to germline, V is 0 bases shorter and J is 6 bases shorter, with 10 bases between their ends. CDR1 SGHDT and CDR2 YYEEEE were looked up in the germline V gene. The paper as a whole reports these results and caveats: Compared with the aged group, more naive CD4+ T cells, fewer expanded clones and increased TCR diversity were shown by the long-lived group, suggesting age selection. Bulk unsorted PBMC profiling prevented conclusive comparison of naive and antigen-experienced compartments. The CMV infection status of donors was not known, potentially confounding age-related changes in expanded clonotypes. As age increased, observed TCR beta diversity per million T cells dropped in a roughly linear way, and a significant reduction was already evident by age roughly 36. Estimates of total diversity based on one million sequenced T cells were regarded as lower bounds and as underestimates. A strong correlation was found between observed TCR beta diversity and the percentage of naive T cells measured by flow cytometry.

The sequenced sample was blood. The chain is made from TRBV5-6 and TRBJ2-7, with the D gene too uncertain to name. The clonotype was recovered from an elderly woman in good health. The CDR3 sequence is CASSLADGSEQYF. The DNA sequence reads TGTGCCAGCAGCTTGGCTGACGGTTCCGAGCAGTACTTC.